This note documents a single T cell receptor (beta chain) sequence. The antigen remains undetermined. CDR3 size: 17 residues. CDR1 is SGHAT, CDR2 FQNNGV, per germline. V was pared by 6 bases and J by 9 bases, with 18 bases of the junction left unmatched. This entry belongs to a study of T cell responses to AZD1222 COVID-19 vaccine. Study conclusions and caveats: White British ancestry dominated among donors, who included more females, and clonal diversity was possibly underestimated. After the peak T cell response, and only then, were repertoires sampled. Spike was spanned by vaccine-associated CD4 TCRs, which were dominant at 160-218 and 743-854. The breadth and depth of Spike-specific TCRs increased once two AZD1222 doses had been given.

Clones were sequenced by immunoSEQ multiplex PCR, and TCRdb holds only the in-frame ones, with some missing. The sample lists 85,000 to 130,000 clones, 85% to 90% occurring once. The rearrangement joins TRBV11-2 to TRBJ2-1; 9 bases are shared with TRBD2. This receptor was identified in an adult in good health. The sequencing used peripheral blood, collected on day 0 of AZD1222 vaccination. The CDR3 is CASRPLTSGPRRVEQFF. The CDR3, as DNA: TGTGCCAGCAGACCCTTAACTAGCGGGCCCCGTAGAGTTGAGCAGTTCTTC.